Detailed here is one T cell receptor beta chain. The data were obtained in a study of blood T cell repertoires in COVID-19. Profiled with immunoSEQ multiplex PCR; TCRdb holds only in-frame clones, not every one. Of around 42,000 clones listed, about four fifths are singletons. CDR3 length: 16 amino acids. With 1 base removed from V and 4 bases from J, the gap between germline ends came to 17 bases. Germline lookup yields CDR1 SNHLY and CDR2 FYNNEI. The sequencing input was peripheral blood. The chain recombines TRBV2 with TRBJ2-7; D is perhaps TRBD2 (5 bases). The clonotype originates from a woman aged 60-75 years with acute or convalescent COVID-19. CDR3 DNA: TGTGCCAGCAGTGAAGTATCTCCCTTCGCGGGTTACGAGCAGTACTTC. It specifies CASSEVSPFAGYEQYF.